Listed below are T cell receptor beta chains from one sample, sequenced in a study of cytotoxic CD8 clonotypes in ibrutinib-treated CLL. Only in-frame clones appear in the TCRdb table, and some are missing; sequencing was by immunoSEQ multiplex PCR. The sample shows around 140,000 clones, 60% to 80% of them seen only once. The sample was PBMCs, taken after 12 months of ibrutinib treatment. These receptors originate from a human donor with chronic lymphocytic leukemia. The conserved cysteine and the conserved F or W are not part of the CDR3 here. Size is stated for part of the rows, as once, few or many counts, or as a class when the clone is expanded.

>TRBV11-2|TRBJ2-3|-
ASSLGHSTDTQY
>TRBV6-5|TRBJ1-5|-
ASSFAQGNQPQH
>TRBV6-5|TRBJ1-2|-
ASSSTGGGGYT
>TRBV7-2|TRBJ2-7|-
ASSLTGGIYEQY
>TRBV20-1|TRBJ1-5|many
SARIFQPQH
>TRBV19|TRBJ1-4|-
ASRSSQNEKLF
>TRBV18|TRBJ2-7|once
ASSPPIGQGVYEQY
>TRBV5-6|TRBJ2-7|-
ASSLGQGRYEQY
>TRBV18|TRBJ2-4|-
ASSPPSTGFKNIQY
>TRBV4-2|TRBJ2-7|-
ASRPGQGMGEQY
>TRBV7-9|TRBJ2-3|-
ASSLVAGRADTQY
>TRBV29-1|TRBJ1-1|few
SVSGLVNTEAF
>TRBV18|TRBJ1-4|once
ASSPGEKLF
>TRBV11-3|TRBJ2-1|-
ASSPGTGVYNEQF
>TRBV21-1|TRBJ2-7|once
ASPTGTEPYEQY
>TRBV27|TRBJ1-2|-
ASRDAGRNYGYT
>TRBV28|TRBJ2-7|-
ASSSTGPGFYEQY
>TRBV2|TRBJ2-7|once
ASSGQATFYEQY
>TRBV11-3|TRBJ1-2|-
ASSPNSASNYGYT
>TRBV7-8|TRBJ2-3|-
ASSLSGLSTGTQY
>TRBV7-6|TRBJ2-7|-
ASSLTDSPTYEQY
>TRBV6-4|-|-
ASRPRDRQAPYEQY
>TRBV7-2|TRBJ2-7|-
ASSPDPVDEQY
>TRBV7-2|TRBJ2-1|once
ASSLWQGGEQF
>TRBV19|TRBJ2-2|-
ASSIAAVTTNTGELF
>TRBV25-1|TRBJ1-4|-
ASSEGIYGRLNEKLF
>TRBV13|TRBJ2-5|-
ASSLRTGGEETQY
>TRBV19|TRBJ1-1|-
ASSTGLNTEAF
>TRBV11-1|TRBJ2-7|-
ASSSLIRGPEQY
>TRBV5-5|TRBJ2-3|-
ASSQGQTSTDTQY
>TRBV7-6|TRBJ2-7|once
ASSFGIPPYEQY
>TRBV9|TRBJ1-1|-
ASSVQGTGDTEAF
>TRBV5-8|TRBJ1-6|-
ASSFYRGQNNSPLH
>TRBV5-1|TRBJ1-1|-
ASSLVEVGNTEAF
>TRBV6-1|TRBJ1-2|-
ASTIGGMGAYGYT
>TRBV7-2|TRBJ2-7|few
ASSLVGGAYEQY
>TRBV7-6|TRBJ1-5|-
ASSPRGGGNQPQH
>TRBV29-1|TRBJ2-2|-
SVARNTNTGELF
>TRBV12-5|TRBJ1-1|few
ASGPPGQRTEAF
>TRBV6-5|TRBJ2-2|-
ASSYGLVGGELF